Reported below is one T cell receptor (beta chain). This clone was recorded only once. The antigen it binds to is not known. There are no base qualities to consult, and no much larger clone falls within one base. From cysteine to phenylalanine, the CDR3 is 15 amino acids long. The kept DNA is CDR3 alone, 45 bases in frame from the first base. From a lookup of the germline V gene, CDR1 and CDR2 are LGHNA and YNFKEQ. V loses 1 base, J loses 7 bases, and the germline ends lie 14 bases apart. The entry originates in a study of shared clonotypes between healthy human individuals (dated by TCRdb to 2020 to 2022). Background for the entire study: Three men and a couple of women, aged 18 to 49 years, made up the cohort. Between about 0.85 and 9.5 billion PBMCs per donor were obtained by leukapheresis. To estimate repertoire size and how much clonotype sharing occurs between individuals, the study deeply sequenced the blood TCR repertoires of five or six healthy adults. For each donor, CD4 naive and CD4 memory were each given three plates, CD8 naive was given two plates, and CD8 memory was given one plate. Different laboratories and diverse techniques were used to prepare libraries and sequence TCR repertoires, to increase sequencing depth and limit assay-specific biases. Findings and caveats that apply to the study as a whole: Compared with non-shared clonotypes, the clonotypes found in all four sorted-subset donors had higher generation probabilities. Across a few donors, roughly 5.1% of naive CD4, approximately 3.6% of naive CD8, approximately 2.5% of memory CD4, and 0.3% to 0.45% of memory CD8 clonotypes were shared. Because the study included only a small number of donors, the genetic and exposure-history diversity represented was limited. Estimated clonotype richness was generally larger for naive than for memory subsets. Pairwise subsampling indicated that sequencing depth was expected to affect the degree of clonotype sharing among donors. Incomplete sequencing was indicated by rarefaction of sorted-subset datasets, despite the large sequencing depth. Only blood was sampled, and tissue TCR repertoires likely differ from those in blood.

Using the deep immunoSEQ assay, TCR CDR3 regions were amplified from genomic DNA by multiplex PCR. For each cell subset, the extracted genomic DNA was distributed evenly across all wells of several immunoSEQ 96-well plates, and each plate served as one replicate. Each replicate PCR for sorted subsets received 200 ng genomic DNA, equal to roughly 33,000 T cell genomes. Purified libraries were quantified with a Qubit 3.0 fluorometer, sized on a Bioanalyzer 2100, and re-quantified with the KAPA Library Quantification kit. Every immunoSEQ 96-well plate was sequenced on a dedicated single-read 150-cycle Illumina NextSeq 550 flow cell. The study's own analysis went as follows. Because only junctional sequences without quality scores were contained in the immunoSEQ output, filtering matching that applied to full-length reads could not be performed. To assign V/J genes and CDR3, sequences were annotated using PyIR, a Python wrapper for IgBLAST v1.9, with IMGT germline references. Reads were removed for weak V/J assignments (E-value above 1e-6), missing CDR3, stop codons, out-of-frame junctions, or ambiguous translated residues. V3J clonotypes were defined by identical inferred V gene, J gene, and CDR3 amino acid sequence. The percentage overlap between two repertoires was calculated by dividing the number of shared unique clonotypes by the size of the smaller repertoire. Three approaches were used to assess repertoire richness: RTK rarefaction, the Chao1 estimator, and Recon v2.1 estimates of unobserved clonotypes. Generation probabilities for all TCRbeta clonotypes obtained by the gDNA method from several donors were computed using OLGA. Sourced from immuneACCESS, this table was stored by TCRdb with only in-frame sequences that have V and J called. A share of the clones is absent; for the studies checked, an unresolved V gene accounts for under half, and the remainder has no known explanation. That table gives V, J and clone size, and the DNA gave D and trimming. Across this sample there are hundreds of thousands of clones, with 90% to 95% seen only once. 0.095% to 0.14% of the sample rests with the top ten.

CD8 naive samples consisted of CD45RO-negative cells that were positively selected for CCR7, yielding a CD45RA+CCR7+ population without TemRA cells. The donors were healthy, HIV-negative adults with no recently reported acute infections or vaccinations. Every donor was a Caucasian adult residing in Nashville, Tennessee, USA. Blood was collected by leukapheresis, and PBMCs were isolated by Ficoll-Histopaque density gradient centrifugation and then cryopreserved in liquid nitrogen vapor phase. Purity and quantity of every magnetically sorted T cell population were checked by analytical flow cytometry. From each sorted fraction, genomic DNA was isolated and quantified by UV absorbance on a Nanodrop 2000c.

The receptor chain draws on TRBV4-2 and TRBJ2-1; TRBD2 might be the D gene, on 6 matching bases. The receptor was isolated from a woman in her 30s in good health. Material: naive CD8+ T cells sorted from blood. This sample's cell subset or site label indicates: CD45RA+CCR7+. The DNA is as follows: TGTGCCAGCAGCCAAGGGAGGGCCCGCGGAAATGAGCAGTTCTTC. This sequence encodes CASSQGRARGNEQFF.